The TCR beta chain described here comes from a study of T cells in Graves' hyperthyroidism and ophthalmopathy. As concerns this clonotype: A much larger clone lies one base from this, so it may be a read error.

TCR beta CDR3 regions were amplified from RNA. The HTBI primer set served for first-round RT-PCR of the TCR CDR3. TCRdb ran MiXCR on the multiplex PCR reads and lists one entry per CDR3 protein. The table shows around 200,000 distinct CDR3 sequences, with 18% occurring only once. Sequencing was performed on blood. This TCR was sampled from a man aged 40-50 years with Graves' hyperthyroidism.

DNA of the CDR3: TGCGCCAGCAGCATAGGGGGGGCAGACAATGAGCAGTTCTTC. Amino acid sequence: CASSIGGADNEQFF. The chain has TRBV5-1 and TRBJ2-1, with a weak D call TRBD2 (7 bases). The CDR3 length is 14 residues. V was clipped by 4 bases and J by 5 bases, with 13 bases between them. Germline CDR1 reads SGHRS; CDR2 reads YFSETQ.